This TCR beta chain derives from a study of CD8 T cells in Susac syndrome. RNA totalling roughly 0.45 to 1 ug underwent reverse transcription with random hexamers. TCRdb used MiXCR to reprocess the immunoSEQ multiplex PCR reads, holding one entry per CDR3 protein. The table records 150,000 to 180,000 distinct CDR3 sequences, less than 97% of them present only once. This clonotype was detected only once. Germline CDR1 reads SGDLS; CDR2 reads YYNGEE. The CDR3 runs to 14 residues. The V gene lost 2 bases and the J gene lost 4 bases, with 11 bases spanning the gap. The source material was CD8+ T cells from PBMCs. The clonotype originates from a human donor with multiple sclerosis. The chain joins TRBV9 to TRBJ2-3, with a weak D call TRBD1 (6 bases). The CDR3 coding sequence is TGTGCCAGCAGCGTCCAGGGGCCTTCAGATACGCAGTATTTT. This sequence encodes CASSVQGPSDTQYF.